These 9 T cell receptor beta chains originate from one sample sequenced in a study of OX40 agonist ivuxolimab in advanced cancers. TCRdb keeps only in-frame clones here, not all; method: immunoSEQ multiplex PCR. The data contain about 77,000 clones, around 87% of them seen just once; the ten biggest clones take up less than 0.55%. The material was CD4+ or CD8+ T cells sorted from blood, obtained in a trial of the OX40 agonist ivuxolimab. Receptors were obtained from an adult with an advanced solid tumor such as melanoma, head and neck, liver or kidney cancer.

V usage is TRBV5-1 and J usage is TRBJ2-3; 7 bases are a match to TRBD1. V gave up 6 bases and J gave up 0 bases; unmatched junction bases: 10. There are 16 residues in the CDR3. Germline V gives CDR1 SGHRS, CDR2 YFSETQ. The DNA of the CDR3 is TGCGCCAGCAAACGACGGGACAGCCCAAGCACAGATACGCAGTATTTT. Amino acids: CASKRRDSPSTDTQYF. The entire variable domain, with the rest obtained from reference TRBV5-1 and TRBJ2-3, is as follows: KAGVTQTPRYLIKTRGQQVTLSCSPISGHRSVSWYQQTPGQGLQFLFEYFSETQRNKGNFPGRFSGRQFSNSRSEMNVSTLELGDSALYLCASKRRDSPSTDTQYFGPGTRLTVL.

CDR3 loop: CASTGSGGSYEQYF. In nucleotides, the CDR3 is TGTGCCAGCACCGGATCAGGGGGATCCTACGAGCAGTACTTC. The chain uses TRBV7-9 and TRBJ2-7; 7 bases align to TRBD1. The CDR3 covers 14 residues. J lost 1 base, V lost 7 bases, and 7 bases had no gene match. Germline loops: CDR1 SEHNR, CDR2 FQNEAQ (reference sequence). Complete variable domain (other parts from reference TRBV7-9 and TRBJ2-7): DTGVSQNPRHKITKRGQNVTFRCDPISEHNRLYWYRQTLGQGPEFLTYFQNEAQLEKSRLLSDRFSAERPKGSFSTLEIQRTEQGDSAMYLCASTGSGGSYEQYFGPGTRLTVT.

The chain couples TRBV4-1 to TRBJ1-2, with 8 bases identical to TRBD1. This CDR3 contains 16 residues. Trimming cost V 4 bases and J 5 bases; bases outside gene matches: 12. Germline V gene sequence: CDR1 MGHRA, CDR2 YSYEKL. The CDR3 reads CASSRQSGGDRYGYTF. In DNA, the CDR3 is TGCGCCAGCAGCCGCCAGTCAGGGGGCGATCGGTATGGCTACACCTTC.

The CDR3 is CSVKTDGEKLFF. The DNA for the CDR3 is TGCAGCGTTAAGACTGATGGAGAAAAACTGTTTTTT. The gene calls are TRBV29-1 and TRBJ1-4, with unresolved D. Germline CDR1 and CDR2: SQVTM and ANQGSEA. The CDR3 is 12 amino acids. V was shortened by 5 bases and J by 8 bases, with 12 bases between the two germline ends.

The chain has TRBV18 and TRBJ2-5, with a tentative D call TRBD2 (6 bases). Germline V gene lookup returns CDR1 KGHSH and CDR2 LQKENI. The CDR3 has 14 amino acids. Trimming cost V 1 base and J 3 bases, with 9 bases left between them. Written as DNA, the CDR3 is TGTGCCAGCTCACCACTTGCGGGAAAAGAGACCCAGTACTTC. Translated: CASSPLAGKETQYF.

This clone has only one observation. The chain employs TRBV5-1 and TRBJ2-3, with D perhaps given as TRBD1 or TRBD2 (5 bases each). The CDR3 spans 15 residues. Germline CDR1 is SGHRS and CDR2 is YFSETQ. V gave up 0 bases and J gave up 0 bases, with 8 bases separating them. The CDR3 sequence is CASSLGGTSTDTQYF. CDR3 nucleotides: TGCGCCAGCAGCTTGGGGGGGACGAGCACAGATACGCAGTATTTT. The complete variable domain, with remaining parts taken from reference TRBV5-1 and TRBJ2-3, reads KAGVTQTPRYLIKTRGQQVTLSCSPISGHRSVSWYQQTPGQGLQFLFEYFSETQRNKGNFPGRFSGRQFSNSRSEMNVSTLELGDSALYLCASSLGGTSTDTQYFGPGTRLTVL.

The V call is TRBV30, the J call TRBJ2-2; perhaps TRBD2 as D (6 bases). Trimming shortened V by 3 bases and J by 0 bases, and 11 bases separated the two germline ends. This CDR3 has 15 amino acids. Germline CDR1 GTSNPN, CDR2 SVGIG (reference sequence). The CDR3 protein is CAWRGGVANTGELFF. CDR3 sequence (DNA): TGTGCCTGGAGGGGGGGAGTCGCGAACACCGGGGAGCTGTTTTTT.

The chain joins TRBV7-2 to TRBJ2-7, with 7 bases identical to TRBD2. Looked up from germline, CDR1 is SGHTA and CDR2 is FQGNSA. This CDR3 contains 12 residues. V was clipped by 5 bases and J by 7 bases; unmatched bases: 5. Here the CDR3 reads CASSLTSWEQYF. CDR3 DNA sequence: TGTGCCAGCAGCCTGACTAGCTGGGAGCAGTACTTC.

The gene calls are TRBV14 and TRBJ2-2; no clear D gene. Trimming pared 2 bases from V and 5 bases from J, leaving 21 bases between. Germline V CDR1 and CDR2: SGHDN, FVKESK. The CDR3 extends over 18 amino acids. Here the CDR3 reads CASSQLGLIGSLTGELFF. The CDR3 DNA reads as TGTGCCAGCAGCCAACTCGGGTTAATTGGCAGTTTGACCGGGGAGCTGTTTTTT.